Below, one T cell receptor beta chain is given with its context. The antigen is unknown. Primers for the PCR totalled 60 Vbeta and 13 Jbeta. Under the authors' procedure: Approximately 9.9 million shared chains were among the approximately 80 million unique TCR beta chains that a later analysis counted. The protocol was immunoSEQ multiplex PCR, while the TCRdb copy is restricted to in-frame clones and leaves out a portion. For V, J and clone size, that table is used; D and trimming come from the DNA. Found here are around 150,000 clones, around 79% of them singletons; the top ten hold about 1%. This specimen belongs to a study of cytomegalovirus exposure and HLA in healthy donors. Study-level background: Assignment to the Caucasian-associated ancestry cluster applied to approximately 79% of the approximately 380 genotyped donors.

Overall study findings and caveats: Researchers counted around 170 TCR beta chains as cytomegalovirus-associated. By a later analysis, the bulk of CMV-associated TCR beta chains appeared HLA-restricted.

The CDR3 contains 15 residues. V lost 5 bases to trimming and J lost 1 base, with 14 bases between them. Germline-derived CDR1 and CDR2 are SEHNR and FQNEAQ (reference sequence). The origin of this receptor is a woman aged 50 to 60 in good health and CMV-seropositive. The genes are TRBV7-9 and TRBJ1-1; D not resolved. The sample consisted of PBMCs. The CDR3 spells CASSPPEGRNTEAFF. CDR3 nucleotides: TGTGCCAGCAGCCCCCCGGAGGGTCGGAACACTGAAGCTTTCTTT.